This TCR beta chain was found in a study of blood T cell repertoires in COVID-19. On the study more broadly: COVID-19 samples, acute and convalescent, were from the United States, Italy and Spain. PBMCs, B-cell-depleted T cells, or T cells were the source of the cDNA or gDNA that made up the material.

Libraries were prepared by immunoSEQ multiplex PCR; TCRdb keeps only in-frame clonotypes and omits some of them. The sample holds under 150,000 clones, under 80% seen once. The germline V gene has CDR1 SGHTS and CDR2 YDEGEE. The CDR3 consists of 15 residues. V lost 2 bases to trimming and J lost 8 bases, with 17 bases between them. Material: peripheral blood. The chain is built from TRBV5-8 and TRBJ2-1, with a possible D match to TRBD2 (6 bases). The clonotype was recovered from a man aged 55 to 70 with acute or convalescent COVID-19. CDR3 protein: CASSFSGERGDEQFF. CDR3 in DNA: TGTGCCAGCAGCTTTAGCGGAGAGAGAGGAGATGAGCAGTTCTTC. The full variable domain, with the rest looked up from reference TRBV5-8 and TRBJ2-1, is EAGVTQSPTHLIKTRGQQATLRCSPISGHTSVYWYQQALGLGLQFLLWYDEGEERNRGNFPPRFSGRQFPNYSSELNVNALELEDSALYLCASSFSGERGDEQFFGPGTRLTVL.